In its sample, the clone carrying this T cell receptor (beta chain) was seen many times. These data originate in a study of low-dose radiotherapy and immunotherapy resistance in tumors. Germline-derived CDR1 and CDR2 are MNHNS and SASEGT. The V gene lost 0 bases and the J gene lost 6 bases, with 6 bases spanning the gap. This CDR3 spans 13 amino acids. The sample's time point: before trial treatment. TCR amplification ran roughly 20 PCR cycles using constant-region and V-primer adapter primers. Using its own MiXCR run on the reads, TCRdb lists one record per CDR3 protein. Among about 50,000 distinct CDR3 sequences listed, 12% were seen once.

The sample was PBMCs, taken before treatment. The rearrangement uses TRBV6-1 and TRBJ2-1; D call uncertain. This TCR derives from a female donor with ovarian cancer. DNA for the CDR3: TGTGCCAGCAGTGAAGCTCTCAGCAATGAGCAGTTCTTC. It encodes CASSEALSNEQFF.